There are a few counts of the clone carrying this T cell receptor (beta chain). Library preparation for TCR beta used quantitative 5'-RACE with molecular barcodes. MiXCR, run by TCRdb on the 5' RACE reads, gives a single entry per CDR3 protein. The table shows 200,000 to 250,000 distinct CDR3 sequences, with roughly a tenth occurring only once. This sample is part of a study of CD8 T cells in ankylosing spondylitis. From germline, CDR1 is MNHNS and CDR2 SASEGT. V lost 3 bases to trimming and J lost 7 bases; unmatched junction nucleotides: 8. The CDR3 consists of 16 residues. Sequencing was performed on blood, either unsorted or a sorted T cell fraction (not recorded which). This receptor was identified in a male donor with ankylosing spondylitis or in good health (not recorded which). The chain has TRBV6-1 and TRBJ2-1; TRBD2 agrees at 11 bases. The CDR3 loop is CASSESVAGGHNEQFF. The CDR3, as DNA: TGTGCCAGCAGTGAGTCAGTAGCGGGGGGGCATAATGAGCAGTTCTTC.